Below, 27 T cell receptor beta chains from the same sample are listed, as sequenced in a study of metastatic and nonmetastatic thyroid tumors. Using MiXCR, TCRdb reanalyzed the PCR reads. The sample has nearly 25,000 clones; roughly 12% are singletons. Patients underwent thyroid surgery, and none had received any treatment before it. Sequenced input: blood. The receptors were gathered from a female donor with papillary thyroid cancer or a benign thyroid nodule (not recorded which). Some clones in this sample may be carry-over from other donors' samples.

This rearrangement joins TRBV6-1 to TRBJ2-7; D not certain. Germline-derived CDR1 and CDR2 are MNHNS and SASEGT. The CDR3 length is 14 residues. V was clipped by 2 bases and J by 1 base, with 9 bases between them. The CDR3 spells CASSEIQYSYEQYF. The CDR3 DNA reads TGTGCCAGCAGTGAAATACAGTATTCCTACGAGCAGTACTTC.

The V and J genes are TRBV7-9 and TRBJ1-1; TRBD1 matches 8 bases. Germline loops: CDR1 SEHNR, CDR2 FQNEAQ (reference sequence). V was pared by 2 bases and J by 0 bases, with 2 bases of the junction left unmatched. The CDR3 extends over 15 amino acids. Written as DNA, the CDR3 is TGTGCCAGCAGCTTACAGGGGGCGATGAACACTGAAGCTTTCTTT. This gives the protein CASSLQGAMNTEAFF.

This clone was seen more than once but under ten times. This chain joins TRBV12-3 or TRBV12-4 and TRBJ2-7, with D possibly TRBD1 on 6 matching bases. The V and J ends lost 5 bases and 5 bases respectively, with 10 bases between them. The CDR3 totals 12 residues. The CDR3 loop is CASSTGINEQYF. CDR3 nucleotides: TGTGCCAGCAGTACAGGGATAAACGAGCAGTACTTC.

This clone appeared many times. The rearrangement joins TRBV9 to TRBJ1-5, with D possibly being TRBD1 (5 bases). Deletions cut 2 bases from V and 1 base from J, with 7 bases between. The germline V gene encodes CDR1 SGDLS and CDR2 YYNGEE. The CDR3 is 14 residues long. The CDR3 DNA reads TGTGCCAGCAGCGTTGGGGGGAGCAATCAGCCCCAGCATTTT. This gives the protein CASSVGGSNQPQHF. Filled out from reference TRBV9 and TRBJ1-5, the complete variable domain reads DSGVTQTPKHLITATGQRVTLRCSPRSGDLSVYWYQQSLDQGLQFLIQYYNGEERAKGNILERFSAQQFPDLHSELNLSSLELGDSALYFCASSVGGSNQPQHFGDGTRLSIL.

This clone was detected many times. The chain links TRBV25-1 to TRBJ2-3, with 7 bases fitting TRBD2. Looked up from germline, CDR1 is MGHDK and CDR2 is SYGVNS. This CDR3 has 15 residues. Trimming took 1 base from V and 3 from J; bases not matched to a gene: 4. As DNA, the CDR3 is TGTGCCAGCAGTGAATTCAAGGGAGGGACAGATACGCAGTATTTT. Translation: CASSEFKGGTDTQYF.

The chain links TRBV11-1 to TRBJ2-3; TRBD2 matches 7 bases. This CDR3 comprises 16 residues. Losses at the gene ends were 1 base for V and 2 bases for J; bases not matched to a gene: 6. CDR1 is SGHAT and CDR2 is FQDESV in the germline V gene (reference sequence). CDR3 amino acids: CASSLGLGLYTDTQYF. The DNA of the CDR3 is TGTGCCAGCAGCTTAGGATTGGGACTATACACAGATACGCAGTATTTT.

This clone has ten or more counts. The genes are TRBV7-6 and TRBJ2-3, with D tentatively TRBD1 or TRBD2 (5 bases each). The CDR3 loop spans 13 amino acids. Per the germline V gene, CDR1 is SGHVS and CDR2 is FNYEAQ. Trimming took 5 bases from V and 6 from J, leaving 12 bases between them. The CDR3 region is CASSRQTGDTQYF. The CDR3 bases are TGTGCCAGCAGCCGACAGACGGGGGATACGCAGTATTTT.

In this sample, this clone turned up many times. Compared with germline, one end of the junction differs, possibly owing to a read error. This chain links TRBV19 with TRBJ1-5; TRBD1 matches 8 bases. The germline CDR1 and CDR2 sequences are LNHDA and SQIVND (reference sequence). The CDR3 consists of 17 residues. CDR3 nucleotide sequence: TGTGCCAGTAGTTTAGAGATATGGACAGGGAGCAATCAGCCCCAGCATTTT. This gives the protein CASSLEIWTGSNQPQHF.

In this sample, this clone turned up many times. The chain has TRBV20-1 and TRBJ1-1; D not resolved. V was shortened by 0 bases and J by 3 bases, with 14 bases between the two germline ends. Germline CDR1 reads DFQATT; CDR2 reads SNEGSKA (reference sequence). There are 15 residues in the CDR3. CDR3 amino acids: CSARDFAGSDTEAFF. The CDR3, as DNA: TGCAGTGCTAGAGATTTCGCGGGGAGTGACACTGAAGCTTTCTTT.

This clone was seen repeatedly, ten times or more. This sequence joins TRBV28 and TRBJ1-5, with D perhaps TRBD1 (5 bases). Trimming shortened V by 7 bases and J by 4 bases, and 8 bases separated the two germline ends. The CDR3 has 12 residues. Germline V lookup: CDR1 MDHEN, CDR2 SYDVKM. The CDR3 nucleotides read TGTGCCAGCACCGGGGGTAATCAGCCCCAGCATTTT. Amino acid sequence: CASTGGNQPQHF.

This clone was seen repeatedly, ten times or more. The V call is TRBV12-3 or TRBV12-4, the J call TRBJ2-3; no clear D gene. V shed 1 base and J shed 4 bases, with 6 bases lying between them. The CDR3 length is 13 residues. CDR3 sequence: CASSLGASDTQYF. Here the CDR3 DNA reads TGTGCCAGCAGTTTAGGAGCGTCAGATACGCAGTATTTT.

This clone counts as medium-sized (0.01 to 0.1%). The V call is TRBV30, the J call TRBJ1-5; no definite D call. This CDR3 is built from 14 residues. Trimming took off 0 bases at V and 5 bases at J, with 11 bases between the two ends. From germline, CDR1 is GTSNPN and CDR2 SVGIG (reference sequence). CDR3 sequence reads: CAWSVRLMDQPQHF. Written as DNA, the CDR3 is TGTGCCTGGAGTGTACGGTTGATGGATCAGCCCCAGCATTTT.

This clone was recorded many times. The rearrangement joins TRBV19 to TRBJ1-2; 7 positions agree with TRBD1. CDR1 and CDR2 (germline): LNHDA, SQIVND (reference sequence). The CDR3 contains 16 residues. V dropped 5 bases and J dropped 0; count of bases not matched to a gene: 9. CDR3 sequence: CASSPKNRGSNYGYTF. The CDR3 DNA follows: TGTGCCAGTAGTCCCAAAAACAGGGGATCTAACTATGGCTACACCTTC.

This clone was picked up many times. This chain links TRBV29-1 with TRBJ2-1; 10 bases are a match to TRBD1. The CDR3 is made up of 14 amino acids. Per germline, CDR1 SQVTM and CDR2 ANQGSEA. The J segment lost 3 bases and the V segment lost 5 bases, leaving 4 bases of the junction unmatched. The CDR3, as DNA: TGCAGCGTTCAGGACAGGGGGGACTACAATGAGCAGTTCTTC. Its protein product is CSVQDRGDYNEQFF.

This clone qualifies as medium-sized. The V and J genes are TRBV12-3 or TRBV12-4 and TRBJ2-7; D might be TRBD2 (6 bases). The V end was cut by 5 bases, the J end by 10 bases, with 15 bases between. The CDR3 contains 12 residues. The CDR3 loop reads CASSISRGIQYF. The CDR3 nucleotides read TGTGCCAGCAGTATTTCCCGGGGGATCCAGTACTTC.

This clone was counted once. The rearrangement uses TRBV11-2 and TRBJ1-2; TRBD1 is a possible D gene (6 bases). The V and J ends lost 0 bases and 4 bases respectively, with 18 bases between them. There are 17 residues in the CDR3. Germline V lookup: CDR1 SGHAT, CDR2 FQNNGV. DNA for the CDR3: TGTGCCAGCAGCTTAGATCTTGTGAGGGGGTACCGCTATGGCTACACCTTC. Translated, it gives CASSLDLVRGYRYGYTF.

This clone was observed at least ten times. The chain is built from TRBV28 and TRBJ2-5, with 10 bases matching TRBD2. V lost 3 bases, J lost 2 bases, and 6 bases stayed unmatched. Germline V gene lookup returns CDR1 MDHEN and CDR2 SYDVKM. This CDR3 is built from 16 residues. In DNA form, the CDR3 reads TGTGCCAGCAGTTTTATAGCGGGAGGAGGGCAAGAGACCCAGTACTTC. Translation: CASSFIAGGGQETQYF. Full variable domain (missing parts from reference TRBV28 and TRBJ2-5): DVKVTQSSRYLVKRTGEKVFLECVQDMDHENMFWYRQDPGLGLRLIYFSYDVKMKEKGDIPEGYSVSREKKERFSLILESASTNQTSMYLCASSFIAGGGQETQYFGPGTRLLVL.

At least ten counts were recorded for this clone. The rearrangement uses TRBV7-3 and TRBJ1-3; D is undetermined. Germline values: CDR1 SGHTA, CDR2 FQGTGA. This CDR3 spans 15 amino acids. V dropped 0 bases and J dropped 0 bases, with 6 bases sitting between them. CDR3 amino acids: CASSLTGSSGNTIYF. The CDR3 DNA reads as TGTGCCAGCAGCTTAACAGGCAGCTCTGGAAACACCATATATTTT.

The sample holds many counts of this clone. The chain joins TRBV20-1 to TRBJ2-7; no reliable D call. The germline V gene encodes CDR1 DFQATT and CDR2 SNEGSKA (reference sequence). The CDR3 is 12 amino acids. V shed 2 bases and J shed 4 bases, with 9 bases lying between them. This chain's CDR3 is CSARQDNYEQYF. CDR3 nucleotide sequence: TGCAGTGCTAGACAGGATAATTACGAGCAGTACTTC.

This clone was found many times. V is TRBV6-1 and J is TRBJ2-2; 9 bases map to TRBD1. This CDR3 has 16 amino acids. V shed 10 bases, J shed 8 bases, and the junction held 17 bases outside the gene matches. The germline V gene encodes CDR1 MNHNS and CDR2 SASEGT. This CDR3 reads CATPSPGQGDIGELFF. For the CDR3, the DNA is TGTGCCACCCCCTCCCCGGGACAGGGTGATATAGGGGAGCTGTTTTTT.

This clone was counted ten times or more. The chain combines TRBV28 with TRBJ1-4; 8 bases align to TRBD1. Germline V gene lookup returns CDR1 MDHEN and CDR2 SYDVKM. The CDR3 sequence is 14 residues long. V gave up 8 bases and J gave up 7 bases; unmatched junction bases: 9. The CDR3 DNA reads as TGTGCCAGCCTCTTTCAACAGGGGGGTGAAAAACTGTTTTTT. Amino acid sequence: CASLFQQGGEKLFF.

This rearrangement joins TRBV6-2 or TRBV6-3 to TRBJ1-2; 10 bases line up with TRBD1. The CDR3 has 16 amino acids. The ends lost 2 bases at V and 8 bases at J; junction bases unmatched: 11. The germline V gene encodes CDR1 MNHEY and CDR2 SVGEGT. The CDR3 DNA reads TGTGCCAGCAGTTACACCCCCGGACAGGGGGAAGGCGGCTACACCTTC. This codes for CASSYTPGQGEGGYTF.

This clone appeared many times. The rearrangement links TRBV16 to TRBJ1-6; the D is unclear. Germline V gene sequence: CDR1 KGHSY, CDR2 FQNENV. Trimming shortened V by 0 bases and J by 7 bases, and 13 bases separated the two germline ends. The CDR3 is 16 amino acids. CDR3 nucleotide sequence: TGTGCCAGCAGCCAATCTGGTAGTGGAACGAATTCACCCCTCCACTTT. It specifies CASSQSGSGTNSPLHF.

This clone was counted once. CDR3 in amino acids: CASRPQGGQAFF. The CDR3 region has the DNA TGTGCCAGTCGCCCCCAGGGGGGGCAAGCTTTCTTT. This chain links TRBV5-5 with TRBJ1-1, with 7 positions matching TRBD1. Germline V gene lookup returns CDR1 SGHKS and CDR2 YYEKEE (reference sequence). The CDR3 consists of 12 residues. Germline trimming cut 8 bases from V and 9 bases from J; bases unmatched to any gene: 10.

In this sample, this clone turned up many times. The rearrangement joins TRBV20-1 to TRBJ2-1; 8 bases match TRBD2. From germline, CDR1 is DFQATT and CDR2 SNEGSKA (reference sequence). The junction had 8 bases not matched to a gene; V was cut back by 0 bases and J by 7 bases. The CDR3 is made up of 15 amino acids. The CDR3 DNA is TGCAGTGCTAGAGAGGCTAGCGGGTCGGGGAATGAGCAGTTCTTC. Amino acid sequence: CSAREASGSGNEQFF.

This clone has ten or more counts. The V gene is TRBV5-6, the J gene TRBJ1-6; 9 bases are a match to TRBD1. Germline trimming cut 4 bases from V and 9 bases from J; bases unmatched to any gene: 8. The CDR3 covers 15 residues. Germline-derived CDR1 and CDR2 are SGHDT and YYEEEE. The CDR3 sequence is CASSTTGTGISPLHF. In DNA form, the CDR3 reads TGTGCCAGCAGCACCACCGGGACAGGGATTTCACCCCTCCACTTT.

By share, this clone ranks as medium-sized. The genes are TRBV15 and TRBJ2-7; the match to TRBD2 covers 8 bases. The germline V gene encodes CDR1 LNHNV and CDR2 YYDKDF (reference sequence). The ends lost 5 bases at V and 2 bases at J; junction bases unmatched: 8. The CDR3 runs 15 residues. CDR3 coding DNA: TGTGCCACCAGCCCGGGGCGGGGGGTTACCTACGAGCAGTACTTC. Protein: CATSPGRGVTYEQYF. The whole variable domain, remainder taken from reference TRBV15 and TRBJ2-7, is DAMVIQNPRYQVTQFGKPVTLSCSQTLNHNVMYWYQQKSSQAPKLLFHYYDKDFNNEADTPDNFQSRRPNTSFCFLDIRSPGLGDTAMYLCATSPGRGVTYEQYFGPGTRLTVT.